The clone carrying this TCR beta chain was recorded once. The germline V gene has CDR1 SGHTS and CDR2 YDEGEE. Losses at the gene ends were 2 bases for V and 2 bases for J; bases not matched to a gene: 10. The CDR3 loop spans 17 amino acids. The data are from a study of shared clonotypes between healthy human individuals. Assay execution proceeded at the deep level. Sorted-subset replicate PCR reactions were performed with roughly 200 ng DNA, corresponding to tens of thousands of T cell genomes. Authors' processing steps: Junction-only sequences without quality scores came from ImmunoSEQ, so filtering differed. Generated by immunoSEQ multiplex PCR, the TCRdb table keeps only in-frame clones and is missing some. That table gives V, J and clone size, and the DNA gave D and trimming. The sample has a few hundred thousand clones; roughly 70% are singletons. Donors included only healthy HIV-negative adults lacking recent acute infections or vaccinations.

This rearrangement joins TRBV5-8 to TRBJ1-1, with 9 bases matching TRBD1. The TCR originated in a man younger than 40 in good health. The sequencing input was memory CD4+ T cells sorted from blood. Subset of the sample: CD45RA-negative fraction. CDR3: CASSFVTGGLGNTEAFF. CDR3 in DNA: TGTGCCAGCAGCTTTGTTACAGGGGGCCTGGGCAACACTGAAGCTTTCTTT.